This record concerns one T cell receptor (beta chain) sequence. The data were taken from a study of blood T cell repertoires in COVID-19. Study information: Spain, Italy and the United States supplied samples that represented acute and convalescent COVID-19.

How the authors handled the data: Amplification of reference gene primers was used by the study to estimate nucleated cell counts. The protocol was immunoSEQ multiplex PCR, while the TCRdb copy is restricted to in-frame clones and leaves out a portion. V, J and clone size were drawn from that table, and D and trimming were deduced from the DNA. Counted here are 60,000 to 75,000 clones, 87% occurring once; the ten biggest clones make up about 6.6%. Germline trimming cut 1 base from V and 8 bases from J; bases unmatched to any gene: 5. CDR3 length equals 15 residues. The germline V gene encodes CDR1 SGHNT and CDR2 YENEEA.

The source of this sequence is a man aged 50-60 years with active COVID-19. Sequenced material: peripheral blood. The V gene is TRBV11-3, the J gene TRBJ2-1; 10 nucleotides align to TRBD1. The CDR3 sequence is CASSLAGTGVHEQFF. Written as DNA, the CDR3 is TGTGCCAGCAGCTTAGCCGGGACAGGGGTCCATGAGCAGTTCTTC.